These 31 T cell receptor beta chains originate from one sample sequenced in a study of cytomegalovirus exposure and HLA in healthy donors (TCRdb year 2017). Libraries were prepared through the immunoSEQ multiplex PCR assay. For the multiplex PCR, a mixture combining 60 forward primers for TCR Vbeta segments and 13 reverse primers for TCR Jbeta segments was used. The clones in this table, taken by TCRdb from immuneACCESS, are in-frame only. Not every clone is retained; where verified, under half of the shortfall comes from an unresolved V gene, and the cause of the rest is unknown. Present in this sample are 150,000 to 200,000 clones, roughly 77% of which were seen just once. The leading ten clones occupy approximately 2% of the sample. The sequenced sample was PBMCs. The receptors derive from a woman aged 18-35 years in good health and CMV-seronegative.

The chain combines TRBV18 with TRBJ2-7; TRBD1 matches at 7 bases. With 6 bases clipped from V and 2 bases from J, the junction kept 7 bases outside the gene matches. Germline values: CDR1 KGHSH, CDR2 LQKENI. CDR3 length: 14 amino acids. CDR3 protein: CASSHQGETYEQYF. CDR3 in DNA: TGTGCCAGCTCGCATCAGGGGGAAACCTACGAGCAGTACTTC.

The rearrangement uses TRBV6-6 and TRBJ2-6; D remains ambiguous. CDR1 is MNHNY, CDR2 SVGAGI, per germline (reference sequence). V dropped 0 bases and J dropped 5 bases, with 8 bases sitting between them. CDR3 length: 15 amino acids. DNA of the CDR3: TGTGCCAGCAGTTACTCGGCCCTTAGGGCCAACGTCCTGACTTTC. Translation: CASSYSALRANVLTF.

The V gene is TRBV11-2, the J gene TRBJ2-5; D is ambiguous. CDR3 length: 12 residues. V lost 2 bases to trimming and J lost 5 bases, with 6 bases between them. The germline V gene has CDR1 SGHAT and CDR2 FQNNGV. The CDR3 DNA sequence: TGTGCCAGCAGCTTATTATATGAGACCCAGTACTTC. It is translated as CASSLLYETQYF.

The genes are TRBV4-1 and TRBJ2-1, with D unclear. With 4 bases removed from V and 4 bases from J, the gap between germline ends came to 14 bases. From germline, CDR1 is MGHRA and CDR2 YSYEKL. The CDR3 totals 15 residues. CDR3: CASSLSDVVYNEQFF. The DNA of the CDR3 is TGCGCCAGCAGCCTCAGCGATGTAGTTTACAATGAGCAGTTCTTC.

This chain links TRBV5-4 with TRBJ1-1, with D hard to call. The CDR3 covers 15 residues. V lost 1 base, J lost 5 bases, and 15 bases lay in between. Per the germline V gene, CDR1 is SGHNT and CDR2 is YYREEE (reference sequence). This CDR3 is CASSLKRRGETEAFF. The CDR3 coding sequence is TGTGCCAGCAGCTTGAAGAGACGGGGAGAGACTGAAGCTTTCTTT.

This clone was picked up one time. V usage is TRBV7-4 and J usage is TRBJ2-5; 7 bases fit TRBD1. The length of the CDR3 is 15 residues. Germline V gene data show CDR1 as SGHVT and CDR2 as SQSDAQ. Germline trimming cut 0 bases from V and 4 bases from J; bases unmatched to any gene: 5. The CDR3 loop is CASSLAGSGGETQYF. The CDR3 nucleotides are TGTGCCAGCAGCTTAGCGGGGTCAGGGGGAGAGACCCAGTACTTC.

V and J are TRBV19 and TRBJ1-5; the match to TRBD1 covers 7 bases. Germline values: CDR1 LNHDA, CDR2 SQIVND (reference sequence). V gave up 6 bases and J gave up 5 bases; unmatched junction bases: 7. The CDR3 sequence is 14 residues long. The CDR3 DNA sequence: TGTGCCAGTAGCTTACAGGGGTCGGATCAGCCCCAGCATTTT. Encoded protein: CASSLQGSDQPQHF.

The V call is TRBV21-1, the J call TRBJ2-7; the table's D call of TRBD1 was not tested on the DNA. TRBV21-1 has pseudogene status. This CDR3 spans 16 amino acids. The CDR3 loop is CASSKAGQQDTIEQYF. CDR3 coding DNA: TGTGCCAGCAGCAAAGCCGGACAGCAGGATACGATCGAGCAGTACTTC.

The gene calls are TRBV7-9 and TRBJ1-1, with 8 bases aligning to TRBD1. The CDR3 spans 16 residues. Germline assignment: CDR1 SEHNR and CDR2 FQNEAQ (reference sequence). Trimming removed 6 bases from V and 0 bases from J; junction bases left unmatched: 9. CDR3 coding DNA: TGTGCCAGCAGTAGTAGGACAGGGTACATGAACACTGAAGCTTTCTTT. Protein sequence: CASSSRTGYMNTEAFF.

The V call is TRBV7-9, the J call TRBJ2-7; D is possibly TRBD1 (6 bases). V was shortened by 4 bases and J by 5 bases, with 18 bases between the two germline ends. Per germline, CDR1 SEHNR and CDR2 FQNEAQ (reference sequence). This CDR3 has 15 amino acids. The CDR3 DNA reads as TGTGCCAGCAGCTCGGGATGGGACAATTGGGACGAGCAGTACTTC. The encoded protein is CASSSGWDNWDEQYF.

The CDR3, as DNA: TGCGCCAGCAGCTTGGCCGGGTCTAGCGGCTACGAGCAGTACTTC. Protein product: CASSLAGSSGYEQYF. The rearrangement uses TRBV5-1 and TRBJ2-7, with 7 bases aligning to TRBD2. V shed 0 bases and J 3 bases; nucleotides not matched to a gene: 6. There are 15 residues in the CDR3. Germline CDR1 and CDR2: SGHRS and YFSETQ.

CDR3 sequence (DNA): TGTGCCAGCAGCTTAGATGGCAGGGGCTATGGCTACACCTTC. This translates into CASSLDGRGYGYTF. V and J are TRBV13 and TRBJ1-2, with a possible D match to TRBD1 (6 bases). Germline V gene data show CDR1 as PRHDT and CDR2 as FYEKMQ (reference sequence). The CDR3 contains 14 residues. Trimming took off 1 base at V and 4 bases at J, with 10 bases between the two ends.

This clone was seen a single time. The CDR3 region has the DNA TGTGCCAGCAGTGAAGTCGGGGTCGGGCAGCCCCAGCATTTT. It yields the protein CASSEVGVGQPQHF. V gene TRBV6-1 combines with J gene TRBJ1-5; D unresolved. The CDR3 contains 14 residues. V lost 1 base and J lost 7, with 11 bases in between. Germline loops: CDR1 MNHNS, CDR2 SASEGT.

This clone was picked up a small number of times. The V call is TRBV5-1, the J call TRBJ1-4; possible D gene TRBD1, 6 bases. Per germline, CDR1 SGHRS and CDR2 YFSETQ. CDR3 length: 15 residues. Trimming took 0 bases from V and 7 from J, leaving 13 bases between them. The CDR3 reads CASSLAARGTEKLFF. For the CDR3, the DNA is TGCGCCAGCAGCTTGGCAGCCAGGGGAACTGAAAAACTGTTTTTT.

This clone was found a few times. The genes are TRBV7-2 and TRBJ1-1; D remains ambiguous. The CDR3 spans 14 residues. Germline CDR1 reads SGHTA; CDR2 reads FQGNSA. V lost 1 base to trimming and J lost 0 bases, with 6 bases between them. In DNA form, the CDR3 reads TGTGCCAGCAGCTTAGGAGGGATGAACACTGAAGCTTTCTTT. It is translated as CASSLGGMNTEAFF.

This chain uses TRBV11-2 with TRBJ1-1; D possibly corresponds to TRBD1 (5 bases). With 1 base removed from V and 4 bases from J, the gap between germline ends came to 16 bases. Germline values: CDR1 SGHAT, CDR2 FQNNGV. This CDR3 contains 16 residues. This chain's CDR3 is CASSLVGGVQGTEAFF. The CDR3 coding sequence is TGTGCCAGCAGCTTAGTAGGAGGGGTTCAAGGCACTGAAGCTTTCTTT. The entire variable domain, with the rest obtained from reference TRBV11-2 and TRBJ1-1, is as follows: EAGVAQSPRYKIIEKRQSVAFWCNPISGHATLYWYQQILGQGPKLLIQFQNNGVVDDSQLPKDRFSAERLKGVDSTLKIQPAKLEDSAVYLCASSLVGGVQGTEAFFGQGTRLTVV.

With respect to this clone: One end of the junction is discordant with germline, which a read error may explain. The DNA of the CDR3 is TGTTCCAGCAGCATACATGAGGGGGCTTTTCCTGAAGCTTTCTTT. Translation: CSSSIHEGAFPEAFF. The chain recombines TRBV7-9 with TRBJ1-1; 7 bases align to TRBD1. This CDR3 spans 15 amino acids. CDR1 and CDR2 (germline): SEHNR, FQNEAQ (reference sequence).

This clone has only one observation. The rearrangement links TRBV28 to TRBJ1-5, with a possible D match to TRBD1 (6 bases). Trimming pared 7 bases from V and 3 bases from J, leaving 13 bases between. Germline V gene sequence: CDR1 MDHEN, CDR2 SYDVKM. This CDR3 is 14 amino acids long. The CDR3 is CASTLDRYNQPQHF. CDR3 DNA: TGTGCCAGCACTCTTGACAGGTACAATCAGCCCCAGCATTTT. Using reference TRBV28 and TRBJ1-5 for the parts outside the CDR3, the full variable domain is DVKVTQSSRYLVKRTGEKVFLECVQDMDHENMFWYRQDPGLGLRLIYFSYDVKMKEKGDIPEGYSVSREKKERFSLILESASTNQTSMYLCASTLDRYNQPQHFGDGTRLSIL.

The V call is TRBV5-1, the J call TRBJ2-7, with D unresolved. The V end was cut by 0 bases, the J end by 3 bases, with 13 bases between. This CDR3 comprises 15 residues. The germline V gene encodes CDR1 SGHRS and CDR2 YFSETQ. DNA of the CDR3: TGCGCCAGCAGCTTGGCCTCTGGGCAGAGCTACGAGCAGTACTTC. It is translated as CASSLASGQSYEQYF.

The sample holds one count of this clone. The genes are TRBV4-1 and TRBJ1-2; 9 positions match TRBD1. Germline V gene data show CDR1 as MGHRA and CDR2 as YSYEKL. There are 15 residues in the CDR3. The J segment lost 4 bases and the V segment lost 0 bases, leaving 3 bases of the junction unmatched. The CDR3 DNA sequence: TGCGCCAGCAGCCAAGATGACAGGGGGGCCTATGGCTACACCTTC. It translates to CASSQDDRGAYGYTF.

The genes are TRBV29-1 and TRBJ2-1; 10 nucleotides match TRBD1. The CDR3 has 16 residues. The trim removed 7 bases at V and 8 bases at J, leaving 17 bases unmatched. Germline CDR1 is SQVTM and CDR2 is ANQGSEA. The CDR3 bases are TGCAGCGCGAGAGGGGTCCGGGACAGGGGTAGGGATGAGCAGTTCTTC. As protein: CSARGVRDRGRDEQFF.

The chain recombines TRBV5-1 with TRBJ2-2; 9 bases align to TRBD1. CDR3 length equals 15 residues. CDR1 is SGHRS and CDR2 is YFSETQ in the germline V gene. Trimming took 4 bases from V and 6 from J; bases not matched to a gene: 7. The CDR3 sequence: CASSDPGQGSGELFF. As DNA, the CDR3 is TGCGCCAGCAGCGACCCGGGACAGGGATCCGGGGAGCTGTTTTTT.

J is TRBJ1-4 and V is TRBV7-9, with D unclear. Trimming removed 8 bases from V and 0 bases from J, with 10 bases in between. CDR1 is SEHNR and CDR2 is FQNEAQ in the germline V gene (reference sequence). This CDR3 spans 14 amino acids. CDR3 DNA: TGTGCCAGCGGCAAAGAAACAACTAATGAAAAACTGTTTTTT. It encodes CASGKETTNEKLFF.

The chain carries TRBV4-1 and TRBJ1-5, with a tentative D call TRBD1 (5 bases). The CDR3 loop spans 16 amino acids. From germline, CDR1 is MGHRA and CDR2 YSYEKL. V lost 4 bases and J lost 3, with 16 bases in between. Here the CDR3 DNA reads TGCGCCAGCAGCCCGTCAGGGATGGTTAACAATCAGCCCCAGCATTTT. Protein: CASSPSGMVNNQPQHF.

This chain links TRBV2 with TRBJ2-7; possible D gene TRBD1, 5 bases. V was shortened by 3 bases and J by 3 bases, with 12 bases between the two germline ends. The CDR3 extends over 14 amino acids. Germline loops: CDR1 SNHLY, CDR2 FYNNEI. CDR3 DNA sequence: TGTGCCAGCAGTGAGCAGGGCGAGTTCTACGAGCAGTACTTC. It is translated as CASSEQGEFYEQYF.

The rearrangement links TRBV5-4 to TRBJ1-1, with D possibly matching TRBD1 (6 bases). V lost 0 bases and J lost 4, with 10 bases in between. This CDR3 is 14 amino acids long. Germline values: CDR1 SGHNT, CDR2 YYREEE (reference sequence). CDR3 amino acids: CASSLGGPGTEAFF. The DNA for the CDR3 is TGTGCCAGCAGCTTGGGGGGGCCCGGCACTGAAGCTTTCTTT.

This clone was seen a handful of times. The chain recombines TRBV11-2 with TRBJ2-1; 7 bases are shared with TRBD1. The length of the CDR3 is 13 residues. V was clipped by 1 base and J by 6 bases; unmatched bases: 0. The germline V gene encodes CDR1 SGHAT and CDR2 FQNNGV. The CDR3: CASSLAGGNEQFF. The CDR3 DNA reads as TGTGCCAGCAGCTTAGCAGGGGGCAATGAGCAGTTCTTC.

V usage is TRBV9 and J usage is TRBJ1-5, with D perhaps TRBD1 (5 bases). The CDR3 sequence is 14 residues long. Trimming removed 2 bases from V and 8 bases from J, with 14 bases in between. The germline V gene encodes CDR1 SGDLS and CDR2 YYNGEE. The CDR3 loop is CASSVAPGSEPQHF. CDR3 in DNA: TGTGCCAGCAGCGTTGCGCCAGGGTCGGAGCCCCAGCATTTT.

The CDR3 loop is CASSRTGQHYEQYF. In DNA form, the CDR3 reads TGTGCCAGCAGTCGAACGGGACAACACTACGAGCAGTACTTC. The J gene is TRBJ2-7, the V gene TRBV6-1; possible D gene TRBD1, 6 bases. CDR3 length: 14 residues. Trimming pared 5 bases from V and 3 bases from J, leaving 14 bases between. The V gene's germline CDR1 is MNHNS and CDR2 SASEGT.

The chain couples TRBV18 to TRBJ1-6; D not certain. The CDR3 sequence is 14 residues long. The V and J ends lost 2 bases and 7 bases respectively, with 9 bases between them. Germline loops: CDR1 KGHSH, CDR2 LQKENI. This chain's CDR3 is CASSPGEVNSPLHF. Here the CDR3 DNA reads TGTGCCAGCTCACCAGGGGAGGTGAATTCACCCCTCCACTTT.

V and J are TRBV27 and TRBJ1-1; possibly TRBD1 for D (6 bases). The CDR3 loop spans 13 amino acids. The germline V and J ends were trimmed by 5 bases and 1 base, with 8 bases remaining between them. Germline loops: CDR1 MNHEY, CDR2 SMNVEV (reference sequence). The CDR3 loop is CASSRQANTEAFF. CDR3 DNA sequence: TGTGCCAGCAGTCGACAGGCGAACACTGAAGCTTTCTTT.